This T cell receptor (beta chain) appears in the sequencing data of a study of T cell repertoires in cytomegalovirus infection. Study-wide background: It can be stated that public TCR beta signatures indicated CMV infection as well as a matching HLA type.

There are 15 residues in the CDR3. Trimming at V came to 1 base and at J to 5 bases, leaving 6 bases not matched to a gene. Germline CDR1 is MNHEY and CDR2 is SMNVEV (reference sequence). Study-wide results and caveats: What dominated the ex vivo response were HLA-C-restricted CMV-specific TCR beta clonotypes. Cumulative frequency (of public TCR beta family members) identified carriers of CMV plus the relevant HLA.

TCRdb itself ran the reads through MiXCR, one entry per CDR3 protein. Of about 450,000 distinct CDR3 sequences in the sample, approximately 33% were seen once. This clonotype has just a few counts. Its antigen is unidentified. Sequencing input: PBMCs. This chain links TRBV27 with TRBJ2-5; 8 nucleotides line up with TRBD2. This TCR was recovered from a human donor in good health (CMV status not recorded). Some clones in this sample may be carry-over from other donors' samples. CDR3 sequence reads: CASSLCGTGGETQYF. CDR3 coding DNA: TGTGCCAGCAGTTTATGTGGGACGGGAGGGGAGACCCAGTACTTC.